The rows below give T cell receptor beta chains drawn from one sample of a study of blood T cell repertoires in COVID-19. TCRdb's table, derived via immunoSEQ multiplex PCR, lists solely in-frame clones and lacks some. The profile shows tens of thousands of clones, 65% to 90% of them singletons. Sequencing was done on a sample of peripheral blood. All receptors come from a human donor in a cohort sampled during active COVID-19. Both conserved end residues are part of each CDR3. Each record gives: D gene, V gene, clone size, J gene, CDR3 DNA, CDR3 protein. D genes are given only for firm matches. Not all rows give a size; the values are once, few, many and, for expanded clones, a class.

D gene: TRBD2
V gene: TRBV5-4
clone size: -
J gene: TRBJ2-3
CDR3 DNA: TGTGCCAGCAGCTCCGTCCTTAGCGGGGGCACAGATACGCAGTATTTT
CDR3 protein: CASSSVLSGGTDTQYF

D gene: TRBD1
V gene: TRBV28
clone size: -
J gene: TRBJ1-2
CDR3 DNA: TGTGCCAGCAGCCCATCCTCGGGACAGGGGAGCTACACCTTC
CDR3 protein: CASSPSSGQGSYTF

D gene: TRBD1
V gene: TRBV19
clone size: -
J gene: TRBJ1-2
CDR3 DNA: TGTGCCAGTAGTCCAAACAGGGGGGTTGGCTACACCTTC
CDR3 protein: CASSPNRGVGYTF

D gene: -
V gene: TRBV30
clone size: -
J gene: TRBJ1-4
CDR3 DNA: TGTGCCTGGAGTCTCACAGCAACTAATGAAAAACTGTTTTTT
CDR3 protein: CAWSLTATNEKLFF

D gene: TRBD1
V gene: TRBV5-1
clone size: -
J gene: TRBJ2-5
CDR3 DNA: TGCGCCAGCAGCGGGACAGGGGTGGGGGAGACCCAGTACTTC
CDR3 protein: CASSGTGVGETQYF

D gene: TRBD1
V gene: TRBV5-1
clone size: -
J gene: TRBJ2-1
CDR3 DNA: TGCGCCAGCAGCAACTGGGGGACAGGGGACAATGAGCAGTTCTTC
CDR3 protein: CASSNWGTGDNEQFF

D gene: TRBD2
V gene: TRBV7-9
clone size: once
J gene: TRBJ2-7
CDR3 DNA: TGTGCCAGCAGCTTCGGGACTAGTATTTACGAGCAGTACTTC
CDR3 protein: CASSFGTSIYEQYF

D gene: -
V gene: TRBV28
clone size: once
J gene: TRBJ2-7
CDR3 DNA: TGTGCCAGCAGGCGGTTTTTGCGCTCCTACGAGCAGTACTTC
CDR3 protein: CASRRFLRSYEQYF

D gene: TRBD2
V gene: TRBV10-3
clone size: -
J gene: TRBJ2-3
CDR3 DNA: TGTGCCATCAGTGAGTCGATTGGCACTAGCGGGGTACGTGATACGCAGTATTTT
CDR3 protein: CAISESIGTSGVRDTQYF

D gene: TRBD1
V gene: TRBV6-4
clone size: -
J gene: TRBJ2-3
CDR3 DNA: TGTGCCAGTTCATCCGAGACAGGGGGCCCAGATACGCAGTATTTT
CDR3 protein: CASSSETGGPDTQYF

D gene: -
V gene: TRBV5-1
clone size: -
J gene: TRBJ1-1
CDR3 DNA: TGCGCCAGCAGCCTTCAGGGTTTAGACACTGAAGCTTTCTTT
CDR3 protein: CASSLQGLDTEAFF

D gene: -
V gene: TRBV15
clone size: few
J gene: TRBJ1-2
CDR3 DNA: TGTGCCACCAGCAGCCGGGGGGCTGGGCTCTATGGCTACACCTTC
CDR3 protein: CATSSRGAGLYGYTF

D gene: -
V gene: TRBV19
clone size: -
J gene: TRBJ2-3
CDR3 DNA: TGTGCCAGTAGTGTCCAGGACATGACAGTCACCTTGGGAGATACGCAGTATTTT
CDR3 protein: CASSVQDMTVTLGDTQYF

D gene: TRBD2
V gene: TRBV5-1
clone size: -
J gene: TRBJ2-1
CDR3 DNA: TGCGCCAGCAGCTTGTATGGTAGCGGGAGGAGCTCCTACAATGAGCAGTTCTTC
CDR3 protein: CASSLYGSGRSSYNEQFF

D gene: -
V gene: TRBV9
clone size: once
J gene: TRBJ1-1
CDR3 DNA: TGTGCCAGCAGCGACAGGGATTGGACTGAAGCTTTCTTT
CDR3 protein: CASSDRDWTEAFF

D gene: -
V gene: TRBV5-8
clone size: -
J gene: TRBJ2-5
CDR3 DNA: TGTGCCAGCAGCGCAGACAGGAACCAAGAGACCCAGTACTTC
CDR3 protein: CASSADRNQETQYF

D gene: -
V gene: TRBV7-7
clone size: -
J gene: TRBJ2-5
CDR3 DNA: TGTGCCAGCAGCTTAGGACAGCTTAATGCGGAGACCCAGTACTTC
CDR3 protein: CASSLGQLNAETQYF

D gene: TRBD2
V gene: TRBV6-5
clone size: -
J gene: TRBJ2-1
CDR3 DNA: TGTGCCAGCAAGCTAGCGGGGGGGCTCTTGAATGAGCAGTTCTTC
CDR3 protein: CASKLAGGLLNEQFF

D gene: -
V gene: TRBV27
clone size: -
J gene: TRBJ1-1
CDR3 DNA: TGTGCCAGCAGTTTTTCGGCAGGGGAGACTGAAGCTTTCTTT
CDR3 protein: CASSFSAGETEAFF

D gene: -
V gene: TRBV7-3
clone size: -
J gene: TRBJ2-1
CDR3 DNA: TGTGCCAGCAGCCCAAACACCGTATCGAATGAGCAGTTCTTC
CDR3 protein: CASSPNTVSNEQFF

D gene: TRBD1
V gene: TRBV11-2
clone size: -
J gene: TRBJ1-3
CDR3 DNA: TGTGCCAGCAGCACTCGGACAGGGGAAAACACCATATATTTT
CDR3 protein: CASSTRTGENTIYF

D gene: TRBD1
V gene: TRBV4-1
clone size: -
J gene: TRBJ2-1
CDR3 DNA: TGCGCCAGCAGCCAAGAGGGACAGGGGAACTACAATGAGCAGTTCTTC
CDR3 protein: CASSQEGQGNYNEQFF

D gene: -
V gene: TRBV12-3/TRBV12-4
clone size: few
J gene: TRBJ1-6
CDR3 DNA: TGTGCCAGCACGGACAGACTTTATTCACCCCTCCACTTT
CDR3 protein: CASTDRLYSPLHF

D gene: TRBD1
V gene: TRBV7-2
clone size: -
J gene: TRBJ1-5
CDR3 DNA: TGTGCCAGCAGCGTCACGACAGGGACACAGCCCCAGCATTTT
CDR3 protein: CASSVTTGTQPQHF

D gene: -
V gene: TRBV7-9
clone size: -
J gene: TRBJ2-7
CDR3 DNA: TGTGCCAGCAGAAGAACACAGGGAAGCTCCTACGAGCAGTACTTC
CDR3 protein: CASRRTQGSSYEQYF

D gene: TRBD1
V gene: TRBV18
clone size: -
J gene: TRBJ1-5
CDR3 DNA: TGTGCCAGCTCATCAACAGGGGATTCTCAGCCCCAGCATTTT
CDR3 protein: CASSSTGDSQPQHF

D gene: -
V gene: TRBV9
clone size: -
J gene: TRBJ1-1
CDR3 DNA: TGTGCCAGCAGCGTAGTCTCAGGCCCTGAAGCTTTCTTT
CDR3 protein: CASSVVSGPEAFF

D gene: -
V gene: TRBV6-5
clone size: -
J gene: TRBJ1-2
CDR3 DNA: TGTGCCAGCGTCAGGGTCGGGTATGGCTACACCTTC
CDR3 protein: CASVRVGYGYTF

D gene: TRBD1
V gene: TRBV19
clone size: -
J gene: TRBJ1-1
CDR3 DNA: TGTGCCAGTAGTAGGGACAGGGGGTACACTGAAGCTTTCTTT
CDR3 protein: CASSRDRGYTEAFF

D gene: TRBD1
V gene: TRBV9
clone size: -
J gene: TRBJ1-2
CDR3 DNA: TGTGCCAGCAGCGAAAGTACAGGGGGCAACTATGGCTACACCTTC
CDR3 protein: CASSESTGGNYGYTF

D gene: -
V gene: TRBV7-9
clone size: -
J gene: TRBJ1-1
CDR3 DNA: TGTGCCAGCAGCTTAGGGGAGGGATCCTACGTACGGAACACTGAAGCTTTCTTT
CDR3 protein: CASSLGEGSYVRNTEAFF

D gene: -
V gene: TRBV6-6
clone size: -
J gene: TRBJ2-7
CDR3 DNA: TGTGCCAGCCGGGTTTCCTACGAGCAGTACTTC
CDR3 protein: CASRVSYEQYF

D gene: TRBD2
V gene: TRBV7-3
clone size: -
J gene: TRBJ2-3
CDR3 DNA: TGTGCCAGCAGCTTAACTTCCCTAGCGGGGGGGTTGGATACGCAGTATTTT
CDR3 protein: CASSLTSLAGGLDTQYF

D gene: -
V gene: TRBV25-1
clone size: -
J gene: TRBJ2-7
CDR3 DNA: TGTGCCAGCAAGGCTCAGGGTTCTAGAAACGAGCAGTACTTC
CDR3 protein: CASKAQGSRNEQYF

D gene: -
V gene: TRBV18
clone size: -
J gene: TRBJ1-4
CDR3 DNA: TGTGCCAGCTCACCGGGGGCAGGAGTTAATGAAAAACTGTTTTTT
CDR3 protein: CASSPGAGVNEKLFF

D gene: -
V gene: TRBV6-4
clone size: once
J gene: TRBJ2-3
CDR3 DNA: TGTGCCAGCAGTGAACAGGACGGGGGTAGAACGCAGTATTTT
CDR3 protein: CASSEQDGGRTQYF

D gene: TRBD1
V gene: TRBV2
clone size: -
J gene: TRBJ2-2
CDR3 DNA: TGTGCCAGCAGTCCCCGGACAGGGAACACCGGGGAGCTGTTTTTT
CDR3 protein: CASSPRTGNTGELFF

D gene: TRBD1
V gene: TRBV6-6
clone size: -
J gene: TRBJ1-1
CDR3 DNA: TGTGCCAGCAGTACACAGGGGGGGCACACTGAAGCTTTCTTT
CDR3 protein: CASSTQGGHTEAFF

D gene: TRBD1
V gene: TRBV5-4
clone size: few
J gene: TRBJ2-1
CDR3 DNA: TGTGCCAGCAGCTTGTCGGGACAGGGGTGGATTAATGAGCAGTTCTTC
CDR3 protein: CASSLSGQGWINEQFF

D gene: TRBD2
V gene: TRBV27
clone size: once
J gene: TRBJ2-2
CDR3 DNA: TGTGCCAGCAGTCGCGCCCGACTAGCGGGAAGTGGAGGGGAGCTGTTTTTT
CDR3 protein: CASSRARLAGSGGELFF

D gene: TRBD2
V gene: TRBV5-1
clone size: -
J gene: TRBJ2-3
CDR3 DNA: TGCGCCAGCAGCACGGGACTAGCGGGAGGGCATACAGATACGCAGTATTTT
CDR3 protein: CASSTGLAGGHTDTQYF

D gene: TRBD1
V gene: TRBV3-1/TRBV3-2
clone size: -
J gene: TRBJ1-5
CDR3 DNA: TGTGCCAGCAGCATGGGGACAGGGAATCAGCCCCAGCATTTT
CDR3 protein: CASSMGTGNQPQHF

D gene: -
V gene: TRBV6-5
clone size: -
J gene: TRBJ1-1
CDR3 DNA: TGTGCCAGCACCTCCCGCGGGGGGGGGACTGAAGCTTTCTTT
CDR3 protein: CASTSRGGGTEAFF

D gene: -
V gene: TRBV9
clone size: -
J gene: TRBJ1-2
CDR3 DNA: TGTGCCAGCAGCGTAGAGACTGAGTCGACGTATGGCTACACCTTC
CDR3 protein: CASSVETESTYGYTF

D gene: TRBD1
V gene: TRBV18
clone size: -
J gene: TRBJ1-1
CDR3 DNA: TGTGCCAGCTCACCCGGACAGGGGGCGATCACGAACACTGAAGCTTTCTTT
CDR3 protein: CASSPGQGAITNTEAFF

D gene: -
V gene: TRBV10-3
clone size: -
J gene: TRBJ2-7
CDR3 DNA: TGTGCCATCACAGACAGTACCTACGAGCAGTACTTC
CDR3 protein: CAITDSTYEQYF

D gene: -
V gene: TRBV28
clone size: -
J gene: TRBJ1-6
CDR3 DNA: TGTGCCAGCAGTTCCTCTAGTGGGTATAATTCACCCCTCCACTTT
CDR3 protein: CASSSSSGYNSPLHF

D gene: -
V gene: TRBV9
clone size: -
J gene: TRBJ2-1
CDR3 DNA: TGTGCCAGCAGCACTGCGACTCCCGGATACACCTACAATGAGCAGTTCTTC
CDR3 protein: CASSTATPGYTYNEQFF

D gene: -
V gene: TRBV2
clone size: -
J gene: TRBJ1-6
CDR3 DNA: TGTGCCAGCAGTGAAGGCAGAAGAAATTCACCCCTCCACTTT
CDR3 protein: CASSEGRRNSPLHF